A single sample is the source of the 30 T cell receptor beta chains below, sequenced in a study of blood T cell repertoires in COVID-19. The table came from immunoSEQ multiplex PCR; TCRdb's copy has only in-frame clones and leaves some out. The repertoire has fewer than 75,000 clones, about 87% of them found once; the top ten carry roughly 8.5%. Sequencing used peripheral blood. The source is a man in his forties or fifties with active COVID-19.

V is TRBV28 and J is TRBJ1-2; the match to TRBD1 covers 9 bases. Per germline, CDR1 MDHEN and CDR2 SYDVKM. The CDR3 is 13 amino acids. The ends lost 6 bases at V and 2 bases at J; junction bases unmatched: 1. The CDR3 bases are TGTGCCAGCAGGGGGACAGGGAACTATGGCTACACCTTC. This gives the protein CASRGTGNYGYTF.

The chain couples TRBV7-9 to TRBJ2-3, with D maybe TRBD2 (7 bases). The CDR3 loop spans 18 amino acids. Trimming left V 4 bases short and J 0 bases short, with 20 bases between. Germline CDR1 is SEHNR and CDR2 is FQNEAQ (reference sequence). CDR3 region: CASSSRGAGTPSTDTQYF. CDR3 in DNA: TGTGCCAGCAGCTCCAGGGGAGCGGGGACCCCAAGCACAGATACGCAGTATTTT.

The chain carries TRBV5-1 and TRBJ2-1, with a possible D match to TRBD2 (6 bases). V was clipped by 4 bases and J by 3 bases, with 14 bases between them. Germline V gives CDR1 SGHRS, CDR2 YFSETQ. The CDR3 has 15 amino acids. In nucleotides, the CDR3 is TGCGCCAGCAGCGACGAGATAGCGGTCTACAATGAGCAGTTCTTC. Translating gives CASSDEIAVYNEQFF.

The chain links TRBV5-4 to TRBJ1-6, with 8 bases aligning to TRBD1. CDR1 SGHNT and CDR2 YYREEE come from the germline V gene (reference sequence). J lost 8 bases, V lost 4 bases, and 11 bases had no gene match. This CDR3 region has 16 residues. The CDR3 loop is CASSTGQGRGDSPLHF. The CDR3 DNA follows: TGTGCCAGCAGCACCGGACAGGGACGCGGGGATTCACCCCTCCACTTT.

The chain has TRBV5-1 and TRBJ1-6, with 9 bases matching TRBD1. The germline V gene has CDR1 SGHRS and CDR2 YFSETQ. CDR3 length equals 16 residues. The V gene end was trimmed by 1 base and the J gene end by 9 bases; junction bases not matched to a gene: 8. CDR3 sequence (DNA): TGCGCCAGCAGCTTGCAGACCGGGACAGGGAGTTCACCCCTCCACTTT. Translated: CASSLQTGTGSSPLHF.

V is TRBV27 and J is TRBJ2-7; perhaps TRBD1 as D (5 bases). Germline-derived CDR1 and CDR2 are MNHEY and SMNVEV (reference sequence). Trimming removed 3 bases at V and 5 bases at J, with 20 bases between. This CDR3 region has 16 residues. The CDR3 DNA follows: TGTGCCAGCAGTTTCTCCCCACCGGCAGGGTGGAACGAGCAGTACTTC. Its protein product is CASSFSPPAGWNEQYF.

This chain uses TRBV18 with TRBJ2-5, with D maybe TRBD2 (5 bases). The CDR3 covers 13 residues. The germline gives CDR1 KGHSH, CDR2 LQKENI. V gave up 6 bases and J gave up 2 bases, with 10 bases separating them. CDR3 amino acids: CASSPGEQETQYF. CDR3 in DNA: TGTGCCAGCTCCCCCGGGGAGCAAGAGACCCAGTACTTC.

The chain couples TRBV9 to TRBJ2-5; TRBD2 agrees at 10 bases. There are 15 residues in the CDR3. After removal of 3 bases from V and 1 base from J, the junction contained 3 bases not matched to a gene. Germline V CDR1 and CDR2: SGDLS, YYNGEE. In DNA form, the CDR3 reads TGTGCCAGCAGCGCTAGCGGGGGCCTCCAAGAGACCCAGTACTTC. This encodes CASSASGGLQETQYF.

The chain is built from TRBV4-2 and TRBJ2-1, with D perhaps matching TRBD2 (5 bases). Trimming took off 0 bases at V and 0 bases at J, with 12 bases between the two ends. This CDR3 has 17 amino acids. Germline V gives CDR1 LGHNA, CDR2 YNFKEQ. The CDR3 loop reads CASSQDSGGYSYNEQFF. CDR3 in DNA: TGTGCCAGCAGCCAAGATTCGGGCGGGTACTCCTACAATGAGCAGTTCTTC.

The J gene is TRBJ1-2, the V gene TRBV2; 7 bases agree with TRBD1. The germline V gene encodes CDR1 SNHLY and CDR2 FYNNEI. The CDR3 runs to 13 residues. With 4 bases clipped from V and 4 bases from J, the junction kept 3 bases outside the gene matches. CDR3 loop: CASSGQGGYGYTF. In DNA form, the CDR3 reads TGTGCCAGCAGTGGACAGGGAGGCTATGGCTACACCTTC.

V gene TRBV18 combines with J gene TRBJ2-1; D might be TRBD1 (5 bases). In germline, CDR1 is KGHSH, CDR2 LQKENI. The CDR3 runs to 14 residues. V lost 3 bases, J lost 2 bases, and 8 bases lay in between. The CDR3 here is CASSPPTAYNEQFF. DNA of the CDR3: TGTGCCAGCTCACCCCCGACAGCCTACAATGAGCAGTTCTTC.

V usage is TRBV15 and J usage is TRBJ2-3; the D gene is possibly TRBD2 (6 bases). Per germline, CDR1 LNHNV and CDR2 YYDKDF (reference sequence). The CDR3 length is 15 residues. Between the trimmed V and J ends, which lost 3 bases and 5 bases, there was a span of 15 bases. CDR3 bases: TGTGCCACCAGCAGGCCGGGACTTTCTCAAGATACGCAGTATTTT. Translating it yields CATSRPGLSQDTQYF.

The chain employs TRBV24-1 and TRBJ2-1; 10 nucleotides align to TRBD2. The CDR3 consists of 18 residues. Germline CDR1 and CDR2: KGHDR and SFDVKD. V lost 5 bases and J lost 6; bases outside the gene matches: 15. CDR3: CATSGLAGELAKGNEQFF. Here the CDR3 DNA reads TGTGCCACCAGTGGGCTAGCGGGAGAACTGGCGAAGGGCAATGAGCAGTTCTTC.

This rearrangement joins TRBV18 to TRBJ1-1; the D is unclear. The CDR3 sequence is 16 residues long. V lost 5 bases, J lost 0 bases, and 16 bases lay in between. Germline V gives CDR1 KGHSH, CDR2 LQKENI. This chain's CDR3 is CASSAGRSPMNTEAFF. CDR3 in DNA: TGTGCCAGCTCAGCGGGCAGGTCTCCCATGAACACTGAAGCTTTCTTT.

The chain carries TRBV5-1 and TRBJ2-7, with 12 bases lining up with TRBD2. V lost 0 bases and J lost 4; bases outside the gene matches: 8. Germline values: CDR1 SGHRS, CDR2 YFSETQ. The CDR3 length is 17 residues. This CDR3 is CASSLGALAGGPYEQYF. The CDR3 coding sequence is TGCGCCAGCAGCTTGGGGGCCCTAGCGGGGGGGCCGTACGAGCAGTACTTC.

In its sample, this clone was seen a few times. For the CDR3, the DNA is TGTGCCAGCAGCTTAGGACTGCTCTCCTACGAGCAGTACTTC. It codes for CASSLGLLSYEQYF. The chain carries TRBV11-2 and TRBJ2-7; D gene uncertain. Looked up from germline, CDR1 is SGHAT and CDR2 is FQNNGV. V gave up 1 base and J gave up 0 bases, with 7 bases separating them. There are 14 residues in the CDR3. The whole variable domain, remainder taken from reference TRBV11-2 and TRBJ2-7, is EAGVAQSPRYKIIEKRQSVAFWCNPISGHATLYWYQQILGQGPKLLIQFQNNGVVDDSQLPKDRFSAERLKGVDSTLKIQPAKLEDSAVYLCASSLGLLSYEQYFGPGTRLTVT.

This clone has just one count. The V and J genes are TRBV5-1 and TRBJ2-5; D possibly corresponds to TRBD2 (5 bases). V dropped 1 base and J dropped 4 bases, with 17 bases sitting between them. The CDR3 covers 16 residues. Germline CDR1 and CDR2: SGHRS and YFSETQ. For the CDR3, the DNA is TGCGCCAGCAGCTTGAAACGGTCAGAACGGGGAGAGACCCAGTACTTC. Its translation: CASSLKRSERGETQYF.

The chain has TRBV5-1 and TRBJ1-4, with a possible D match to TRBD1 (5 bases). Trimming took 5 bases from V and 8 from J, leaving 16 bases between them. Germline V gene lookup returns CDR1 SGHRS and CDR2 YFSETQ. The CDR3 runs 14 residues. Here the CDR3 DNA reads TGCGCCAGCAGTCCGCAGGGTCTTCAGGAAAAACTGTTTTTT. This translates into CASSPQGLQEKLFF.

The chain carries TRBV4-1 and TRBJ2-1, with 11 bases matching TRBD2. V was pared by 0 bases and J by 7 bases, with 5 bases of the junction left unmatched. Germline assignment: CDR1 MGHRA and CDR2 YSYEKL. The CDR3 runs 16 residues. CDR3 sequence (DNA): TGCGCCAGCAGCCAAGACTGGGCTAGCGGGAGGAATGAGCAGTTCTTC. This translates into CASSQDWASGRNEQFF.

V is TRBV7-3 and J is TRBJ2-7; TRBD1 matches at 12 bases. The V segment lost 2 bases and the J segment 4 bases; nucleotides outside the gene matches: 9. The CDR3 loop spans 17 amino acids. Germline V CDR1 and CDR2: SGHTA, FQGTGA. Here the CDR3 reads CASSLGPPGQGAYEQYF. CDR3 nucleotide sequence: TGTGCCAGCAGCTTAGGGCCTCCGGGACAGGGGGCTTACGAGCAGTACTTC.

This clone appeared once. The chain combines TRBV10-1 with TRBJ2-3; D possibly corresponds to TRBD2 (6 bases). This CDR3 spans 15 amino acids. V was pared by 8 bases and J by 3 bases, with 18 bases between. Germline V CDR1 and CDR2: WNHNN, SYGVQD (reference sequence). The CDR3 bases are TGCGCCAGCCCAGTCCCGGGACTGACAACAGATACGCAGTATTTT. Translation: CASPVPGLTTDTQYF.

The V gene is TRBV5-1, the J gene TRBJ2-7, with 8 positions matching TRBD1. The CDR3 consists of 14 residues. The J segment lost 4 bases and the V segment lost 7 bases, leaving 10 bases of the junction unmatched. Germline lookup yields CDR1 SGHRS and CDR2 YFSETQ. CDR3 region: CASGTGTGPYEQYF. Written as DNA, the CDR3 is TGCGCCAGCGGGACCGGGACAGGACCTTACGAGCAGTACTTC.

V gene TRBV6-6 combines with J gene TRBJ2-7; a weak D match, TRBD2 (6 bases). V was pared by 5 bases and J by 2 bases, with 16 bases between. Germline-derived CDR1 and CDR2 are MNHNY and SVGAGI (reference sequence). The CDR3 covers 15 residues. CDR3 coding DNA: TGTGCCAGCAGTAGCCCAACAGGAGGGACCTACGAGCAGTACTTC. It is translated as CASSSPTGGTYEQYF.

The chain uses TRBV28 and TRBJ1-5; maybe TRBD1 (6 bases). Trimming took off 5 bases at V and 4 bases at J, with 12 bases between the two ends. The CDR3 runs 14 residues. Germline V CDR1 and CDR2: MDHEN, SYDVKM. The CDR3 region has the DNA TGTGCCAGCAGTAGCTTACAGGGTAATCAGCCCCAGCATTTT. Translating gives CASSSLQGNQPQHF. Full variable domain (remainder filled in from reference TRBV28 and TRBJ1-5): DVKVTQSSRYLVKRTGEKVFLECVQDMDHENMFWYRQDPGLGLRLIYFSYDVKMKEKGDIPEGYSVSREKKERFSLILESASTNQTSMYLCASSSLQGNQPQHFGDGTRLSIL.

The rearrangement joins TRBV13 to TRBJ1-2; 8 positions agree with TRBD1. The CDR3 spans 15 residues. CDR1 and CDR2 from the germline V gene are PRHDT and FYEKMQ (reference sequence). V shed 3 bases and J 0 bases; nucleotides not matched to a gene: 3. The CDR3 DNA follows: TGTGCCAGCAGCTTCCGGGACAGGTCTAACTATGGCTACACCTTC. This codes for CASSFRDRSNYGYTF.

This rearrangement joins TRBV7-3 to TRBJ2-1; 13 bases match TRBD2. The trim removed 5 bases at V and 2 bases at J, leaving 6 bases unmatched. Germline V gene data show CDR1 as SGHTA and CDR2 as FQGTGA. The CDR3 is 17 residues long. DNA for the CDR3: TGTGCCAGCAGCGCGGGACTAGCGGGACCCACCTACAATGAGCAGTTCTTC. The encoded protein is CASSAGLAGPTYNEQFF.

The rearrangement joins TRBV28 to TRBJ2-7, with 7 bases that match TRBD1. Germline values: CDR1 MDHEN, CDR2 SYDVKM. This CDR3 has 17 amino acids. Losses at the gene ends were 5 bases for V and 0 bases for J; bases not matched to a gene: 13. The chain's CDR3 is CASSPPSGTEFSYEQYF. The CDR3 region has the DNA TGTGCCAGCAGTCCTCCTTCCGGGACAGAATTCTCCTACGAGCAGTACTTC.

The V call is TRBV3-1 (or the pseudogene TRBV3-2), the J call TRBJ2-5, with D maybe TRBD2 (6 bases). Germline CDR1 reads LGHDT; CDR2 reads YNNKEL (reference sequence). Trimming removed 1 base from V and 7 bases from J, with 16 bases in between. The CDR3 covers 15 residues. In DNA form, the CDR3 reads TGTGCCAGCAGCCAAGTTGGGTACGGGGGATCGACCCAGTACTTC. It codes for CASSQVGYGGSTQYF.

The rearrangement joins TRBV25-1 to TRBJ1-5; no firm D call. The V gene's germline CDR1 is MGHDK and CDR2 SYGVNS. CDR3 length: 16 amino acids. Deletions cut 4 bases from V and 4 bases from J, with 17 bases between. The CDR3 is CASSVTPTLRNQPQHF. The CDR3 DNA is TGTGCCAGCAGTGTAACTCCGACCCTGAGGAATCAGCCCCAGCATTTT.

CDR3 nucleotides: TGTGCCAGCAGCTCCGGACATGCCCTCATTCAGTACTTC. It specifies CASSSGHALIQYF. The rearrangement links TRBV7-9 to TRBJ2-4; D may be TRBD1 (5 bases). CDR1 SEHNR and CDR2 FQNEAQ come from the germline V gene (reference sequence). This CDR3 is 13 amino acids long. The V gene lost 4 bases and the J gene lost 9 bases, with 13 bases spanning the gap.